Following are 10 T cell receptor beta chains from one sample sequenced in a study of blood T cell repertoires in COVID-19 (dated by TCRdb to 2018 to 2020). Library preparation employed the immunoSEQ multiplex PCR assay. This is the immuneACCESS table as TCRdb keeps it, with only in-frame sequences that have V and J called. A part of the clones is gone; compared with another copy, unresolved V genes explain less than half, and the rest is unexplained. Here the sample has about 130,000 clones; about nine tenths occur a single time. 11% of the sample is held by the ten biggest clonotypes. Sequencing was performed on peripheral blood. The source of these receptors is a woman between 65 and 79 years old with COVID-19, enrolled during active disease.

V gene TRBV15 combines with J gene TRBJ2-3, with 8 nucleotides matching TRBD2. V dropped 0 bases and J dropped 2; count of bases not matched to a gene: 4. This CDR3 region has 16 residues. From germline, CDR1 is LNHNV and CDR2 YYDKDF (reference sequence). Here the CDR3 DNA reads TGTGCCACCAGCAGAGACCTTAGCGGGGCCACAGATACGCAGTATTTT. This translates into CATSRDLSGATDTQYF. The whole variable domain, filled in from reference TRBV15 and TRBJ2-3, reads DAMVIQNPRYQVTQFGKPVTLSCSQTLNHNVMYWYQQKSSQAPKLLFHYYDKDFNNEADTPDNFQSRRPNTSFCFLDIRSPGLGDTAMYLCATSRDLSGATDTQYFGPGTRLTVL.

This clone came up once. The chain recombines TRBV2 with TRBJ2-4; 8 bases line up with TRBD1. The CDR3 is 14 amino acids. J lost 2 bases, V lost 6 bases, and 3 bases had no gene match. Germline values: CDR1 SNHLY, CDR2 FYNNEI. The CDR3 sequence: CASRDRVTKNIQYF. The CDR3 bases are TGTGCCAGCAGGGACAGGGTGACCAAAAACATTCAGTACTTC.

This clone was counted a single time. The chain joins TRBV15 to TRBJ2-3; maybe TRBD2 (7 bases). The germline V and J ends were trimmed by 3 bases and 0 bases, with 16 bases remaining between them. The CDR3 is made up of 17 amino acids. CDR1 and CDR2 (germline): LNHNV, YYDKDF (reference sequence). DNA for the CDR3: TGTGCCACCAGCAGCGCACCCGGGGGGCGGAGCACAGATACGCAGTATTTT. Translation: CATSSAPGGRSTDTQYF.

The V gene is TRBV11-2, the J gene TRBJ1-4, with D possibly TRBD1 on 6 matching bases. This CDR3 is built from 16 residues. Between the trimmed V and J ends, which lost 0 bases and 5 bases, there was a span of 13 bases. Germline V gene data show CDR1 as SGHAT and CDR2 as FQNNGV. The CDR3 spells CASSLEGGALNEKLFF. CDR3 sequence (DNA): TGTGCCAGCAGCTTAGAAGGGGGGGCGTTGAATGAAAAACTGTTTTTT.

This clone came up a few times. The chain employs TRBV5-4 and TRBJ2-5; maybe TRBD1 (6 bases). Germline values: CDR1 SGHNT, CDR2 YYREEE (reference sequence). This CDR3 contains 15 residues. The germline V and J ends were trimmed by 6 bases and 2 bases, with 17 bases remaining between them. CDR3 residues: CASNFQDRSQETQYF. CDR3 nucleotides: TGTGCCAGCAACTTTCAGGACAGAAGTCAAGAGACCCAGTACTTC. Filled out from reference TRBV5-4 and TRBJ2-5, the complete variable domain reads ETGVTQSPTHLIKTRGQQVTLRCSSQSGHNTVSWYQQALGQGPQFIFQYYREEENGRGNFPPRFSGLQFPNYSSELNVNALELDDSALYLCASNFQDRSQETQYFGPGTRLLVL.

The V and J genes are TRBV2 and TRBJ2-3; 7 bases agree with TRBD2. After removal of 3 bases from V and 4 bases from J, the junction contained 7 bases not matched to a gene. The CDR3 loop spans 15 amino acids. CDR1 and CDR2 from the germline V gene are SNHLY and FYNNEI. CDR3 amino acids: CASSEGGAGPDTQYF. In DNA, the CDR3 is TGTGCCAGCAGTGAGGGAGGGGCTGGCCCAGATACGCAGTATTTT.

This clone has just one count. The V call is TRBV6-2 or TRBV6-3, the J call TRBJ2-3; 7 bases align to TRBD1. This CDR3 has 14 amino acids. Germline V CDR1 and CDR2: MNHEY, SVGEGT. With V trimmed by 6 bases and J by 2 bases, 5 bases remained unmatched. The CDR3 DNA follows: TGTGCCAGCAGCCAGGACAGGTACACAGATACGCAGTATTTT. Translation: CASSQDRYTDTQYF.

CDR3 region: CASSPYRSENTIYF. The CDR3 DNA follows: TGTGCCAGCAGCCCGTATAGGTCGGAGAACACCATATATTTT. This rearrangement joins TRBV14 to TRBJ1-3; D gene unclear. CDR1 is SGHDN, CDR2 FVKESK, per germline. V was trimmed by 4 bases and J by 7 bases, leaving 14 bases between them. The length of the CDR3 is 14 residues.

This clone was observed a few times. The chain uses TRBV7-2 and TRBJ2-7, with 8 positions matching TRBD1. The CDR3 is 13 amino acids. Unmatched junction bases numbered 4, after V lost 5 bases and J lost 4 bases. Germline V gene sequence: CDR1 SGHTA, CDR2 FQGNSA. Here the CDR3 reads CASSAQGAYEQYF. DNA for the CDR3: TGTGCCAGCAGCGCTCAGGGGGCTTACGAGCAGTACTTC.

The chain links TRBV11-2 to TRBJ2-5, with unresolved D. The ends were cut back, 2 bases at V and 9 bases at J, with 16 bases in the middle. CDR3 length: 14 amino acids. Germline V gives CDR1 SGHAT, CDR2 FQNNGV. CDR3 in DNA: TGTGCCAGCAGCTTATTAATGGCCATCGGGTCCCAGTACTTC. This codes for CASSLLMAIGSQYF.